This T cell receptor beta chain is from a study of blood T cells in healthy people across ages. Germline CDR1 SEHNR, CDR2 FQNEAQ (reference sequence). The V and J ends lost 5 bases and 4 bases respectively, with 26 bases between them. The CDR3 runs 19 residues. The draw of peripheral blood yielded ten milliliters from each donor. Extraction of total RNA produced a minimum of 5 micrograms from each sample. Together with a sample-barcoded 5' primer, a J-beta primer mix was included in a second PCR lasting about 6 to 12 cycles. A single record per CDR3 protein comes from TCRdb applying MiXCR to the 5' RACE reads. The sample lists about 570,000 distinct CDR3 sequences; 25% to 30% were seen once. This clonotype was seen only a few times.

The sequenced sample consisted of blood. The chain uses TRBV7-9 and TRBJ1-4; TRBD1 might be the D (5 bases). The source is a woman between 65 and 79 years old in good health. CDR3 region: CASSPVPWGSRLSNEKLFF. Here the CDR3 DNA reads TGTGCCAGCAGCCCTGTTCCGTGGGGCTCGAGGCTAAGTAATGAAAAACTGTTTTTT.